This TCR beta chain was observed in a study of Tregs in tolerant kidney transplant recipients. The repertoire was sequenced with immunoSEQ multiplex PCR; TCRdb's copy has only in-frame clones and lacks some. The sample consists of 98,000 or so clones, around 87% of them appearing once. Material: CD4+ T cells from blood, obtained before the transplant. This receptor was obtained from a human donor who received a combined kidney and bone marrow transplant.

The CDR3: CASSAAAGAVSGELFF. CDR3 nucleotides: TGTGCCAGCAGCGCCGCGGCGGGGGCGGTTTCCGGGGAGCTGTTTTTT. This sequence joins TRBV9 and TRBJ2-2; D perhaps matches TRBD2 (7 bases). Germline assignment: CDR1 SGDLS and CDR2 YYNGEE. Trimming left V 3 bases short and J 6 bases short, with 18 bases between. CDR3 size: 16 residues.